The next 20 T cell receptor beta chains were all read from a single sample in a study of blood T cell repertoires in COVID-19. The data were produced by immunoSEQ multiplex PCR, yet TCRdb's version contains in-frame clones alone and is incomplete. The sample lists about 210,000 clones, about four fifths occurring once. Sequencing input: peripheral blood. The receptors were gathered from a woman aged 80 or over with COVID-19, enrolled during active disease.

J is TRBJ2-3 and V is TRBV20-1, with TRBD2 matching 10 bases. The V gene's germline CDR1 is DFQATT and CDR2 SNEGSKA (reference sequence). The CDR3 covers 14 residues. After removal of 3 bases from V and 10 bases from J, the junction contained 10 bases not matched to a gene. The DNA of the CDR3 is TGCAGTGCTAGTGAAAGCGGGGGGGCGTCGGCGCAGTATTTT. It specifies CSASESGGASAQYF.

CDR3 coding DNA: TGTGCCAGCAGCTTGGGGGTACAGGGAAGGGGCTATGGCTACACCTTC. Protein: CASSLGVQGRGYGYTF. The gene calls are TRBV5-6 and TRBJ1-2; possible D gene TRBD1, 6 bases. The CDR3 runs 16 residues. Between the trimmed V and J ends, which lost 0 bases and 4 bases, there was a span of 16 bases. In germline, CDR1 is SGHDT, CDR2 YYEEEE.

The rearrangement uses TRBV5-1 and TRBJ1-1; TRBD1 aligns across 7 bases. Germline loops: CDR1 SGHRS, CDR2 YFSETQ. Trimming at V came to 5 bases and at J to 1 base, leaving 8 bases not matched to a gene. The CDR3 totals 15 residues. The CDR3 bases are TGCGCCAGCAGGCCCGGGACAGAAGAGAACACTGAAGCTTTCTTT. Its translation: CASRPGTEENTEAFF.

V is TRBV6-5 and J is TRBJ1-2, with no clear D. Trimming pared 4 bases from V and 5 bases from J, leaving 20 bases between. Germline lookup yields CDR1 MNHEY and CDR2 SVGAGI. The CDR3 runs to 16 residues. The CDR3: CASSSITLSSDYGYTF. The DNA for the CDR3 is TGTGCCAGCAGTTCTATTACCCTCTCGAGCGATTATGGCTACACCTTC.

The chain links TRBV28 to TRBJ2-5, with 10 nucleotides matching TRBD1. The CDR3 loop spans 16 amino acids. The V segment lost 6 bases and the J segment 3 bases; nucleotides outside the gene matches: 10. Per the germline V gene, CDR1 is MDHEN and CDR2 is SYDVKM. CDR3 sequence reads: CASSLRGQGTKETQYF. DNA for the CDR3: TGTGCCAGCAGCCTACGGGGACAGGGGACGAAAGAGACCCAGTACTTC.

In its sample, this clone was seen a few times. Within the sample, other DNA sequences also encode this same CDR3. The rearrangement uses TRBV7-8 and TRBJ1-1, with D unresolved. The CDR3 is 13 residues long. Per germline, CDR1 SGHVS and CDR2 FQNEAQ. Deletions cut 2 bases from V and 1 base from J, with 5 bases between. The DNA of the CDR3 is TGTGCCAGCAGCTTAACTGGGAACACTGAAGCTTTCTTT. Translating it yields CASSLTGNTEAFF.

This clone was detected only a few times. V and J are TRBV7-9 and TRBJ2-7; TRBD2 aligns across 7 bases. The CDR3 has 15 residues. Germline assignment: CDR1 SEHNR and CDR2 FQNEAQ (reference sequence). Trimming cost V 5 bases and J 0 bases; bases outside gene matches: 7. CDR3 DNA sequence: TGTGCCAGCAGCGGTTGGGGGGGAATCTCCTACGAGCAGTACTTC. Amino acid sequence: CASSGWGGISYEQYF.

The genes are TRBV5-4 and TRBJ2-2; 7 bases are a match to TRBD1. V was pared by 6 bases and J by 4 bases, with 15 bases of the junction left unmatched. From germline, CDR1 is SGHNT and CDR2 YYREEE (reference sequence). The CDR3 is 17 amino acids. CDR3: CASNSRTGPLITGELFF. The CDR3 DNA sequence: TGTGCCAGCAACTCTAGGACAGGACCTTTGATCACCGGGGAGCTGTTTTTT.

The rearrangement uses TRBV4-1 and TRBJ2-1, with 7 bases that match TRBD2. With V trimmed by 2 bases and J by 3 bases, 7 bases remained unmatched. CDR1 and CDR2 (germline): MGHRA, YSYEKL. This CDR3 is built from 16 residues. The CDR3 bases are TGCGCCAGCAGCCAACGTGCGGGGGTCGACTACAATGAGCAGTTCTTC. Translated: CASSQRAGVDYNEQFF.

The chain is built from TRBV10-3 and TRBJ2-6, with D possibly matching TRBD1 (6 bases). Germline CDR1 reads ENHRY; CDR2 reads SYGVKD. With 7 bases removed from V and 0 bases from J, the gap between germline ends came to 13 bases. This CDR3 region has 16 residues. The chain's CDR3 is CAITGQSISGANVLTF. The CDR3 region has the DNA TGTGCCATCACCGGACAGTCTATCTCTGGGGCCAACGTCCTGACTTTC.

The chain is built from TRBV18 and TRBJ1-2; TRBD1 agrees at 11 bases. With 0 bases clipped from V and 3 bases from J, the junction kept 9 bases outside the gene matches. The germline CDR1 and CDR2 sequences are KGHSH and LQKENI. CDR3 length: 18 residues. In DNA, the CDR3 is TGTGCCAGCTCACCACCGGAGGGTCGGACAGGGGGCGACTATGGCTACACCTTC. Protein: CASSPPEGRTGGDYGYTF.

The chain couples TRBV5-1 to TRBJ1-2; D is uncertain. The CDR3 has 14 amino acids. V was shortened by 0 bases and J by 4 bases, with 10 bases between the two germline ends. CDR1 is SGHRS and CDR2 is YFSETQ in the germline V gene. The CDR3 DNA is TGCGCCAGCAGCTTGGTACAGAGCGGCTATGGCTACACCTTC. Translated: CASSLVQSGYGYTF.

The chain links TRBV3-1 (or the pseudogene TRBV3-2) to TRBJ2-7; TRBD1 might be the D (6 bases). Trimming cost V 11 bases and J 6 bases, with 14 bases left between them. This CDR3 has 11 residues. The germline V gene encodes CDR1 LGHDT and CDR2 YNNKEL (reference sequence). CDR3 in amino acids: CAARTGSEQYF. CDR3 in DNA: TGTGCCGCTAGAACAGGGTCCGAGCAGTACTTC.

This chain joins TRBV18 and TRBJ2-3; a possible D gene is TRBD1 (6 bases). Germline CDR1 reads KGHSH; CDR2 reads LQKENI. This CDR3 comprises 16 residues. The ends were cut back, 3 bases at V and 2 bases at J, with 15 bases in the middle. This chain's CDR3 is CASSPAQQGSTDTQYF. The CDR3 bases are TGTGCCAGCTCACCGGCCCAACAGGGATCCACAGATACGCAGTATTTT.

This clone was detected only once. DNA for the CDR3: TGTGCCAGCAGCCACTCGACAGGCCTGAACACTGAAGCTTTCTTT. Its translation: CASSHSTGLNTEAFF. The V call is TRBV14, the J call TRBJ1-1; a possible D gene is TRBD1 (6 bases). Germline values: CDR1 SGHDN, CDR2 FVKESK. Trimming stripped 3 bases from V and 0 bases from J, with 11 bases between. CDR3 length: 15 amino acids.

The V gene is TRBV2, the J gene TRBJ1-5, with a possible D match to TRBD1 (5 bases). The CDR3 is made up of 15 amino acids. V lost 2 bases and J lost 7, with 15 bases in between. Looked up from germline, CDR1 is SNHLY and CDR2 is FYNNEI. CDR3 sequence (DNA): TGTGCCAGCAGTGAATCGAGCGGGGCATGGCAGCCCCAGCATTTT. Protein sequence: CASSESSGAWQPQHF. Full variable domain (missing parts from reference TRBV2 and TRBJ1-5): EPEVTQTPSHQVTQMGQEVILRCVPISNHLYFYWYRQILGQKVEFLVSFYNNEISEKSEIFDDQFSVERPDGSNFTLKIRSTKLEDSAMYFCASSESSGAWQPQHFGDGTRLSIL.

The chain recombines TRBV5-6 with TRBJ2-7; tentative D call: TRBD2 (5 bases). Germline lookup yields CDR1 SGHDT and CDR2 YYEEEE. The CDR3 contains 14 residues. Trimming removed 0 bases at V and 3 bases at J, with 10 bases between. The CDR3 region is CASSLVGSGYEQYF. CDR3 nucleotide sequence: TGTGCCAGCAGCTTGGTCGGCAGCGGCTACGAGCAGTACTTC.

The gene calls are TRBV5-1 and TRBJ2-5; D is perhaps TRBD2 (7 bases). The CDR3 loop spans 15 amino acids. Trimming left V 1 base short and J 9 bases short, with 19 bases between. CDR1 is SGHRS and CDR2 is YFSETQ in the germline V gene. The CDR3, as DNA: TGCGCCAGCAGCTTGCGGGGGCACCAAAGCGGGGCCCAGTACTTC. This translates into CASSLRGHQSGAQYF.

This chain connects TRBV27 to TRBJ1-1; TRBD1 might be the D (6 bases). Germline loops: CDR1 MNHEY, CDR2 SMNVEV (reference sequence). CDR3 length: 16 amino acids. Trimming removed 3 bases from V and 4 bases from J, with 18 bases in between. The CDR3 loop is CASSFRITGPFTEAFF. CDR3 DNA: TGTGCCAGCAGTTTCCGCATTACAGGGCCCTTCACTGAAGCTTTCTTT.

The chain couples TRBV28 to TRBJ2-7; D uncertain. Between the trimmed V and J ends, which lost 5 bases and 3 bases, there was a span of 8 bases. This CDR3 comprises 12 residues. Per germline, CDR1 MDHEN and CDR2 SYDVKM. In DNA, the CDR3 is TGTGCCAGCAGTCGTAGGAGCTACGAGCAGTACTTC. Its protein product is CASSRRSYEQYF.